This T cell receptor beta chain emerged from a study of a mutant IDH1 vaccine in newly diagnosed glioma. Turning to the study itself: Vaccination started 4-6 weeks after radiotherapy alone, or with temozolomide cycles.

Sequenced by immunoSEQ multiplex PCR; TCRdb stores in-frame clones only, minus some. The data contain 45,000 to 60,000 clones, 85% to 90% of them singletons. To note about this clone: The antigen is unknown.

The germline V and J ends were trimmed by 0 bases and 1 base, with 6 bases remaining between them. The CDR3 runs 13 residues. The germline V gene has CDR1 GTSNPN and CDR2 SVGIG (reference sequence). The time point denotes: week 35, safety follow-up. A 20-mer mutant IDH1 peptide at 300 ug was injected subcutaneously with topical imiquimod. Patients received eight vaccinations in weeks 1, 3, 5, 7, 11, 15, 19, 23. The chain links TRBV30 to TRBJ1-1; perhaps TRBD1 as D (5 bases). This receptor was identified in a woman in her thirties or forties with glioma. The sample in question was PBMCs, obtained from a glioma patient whose treatment included an IDH1 peptide vaccine. CDR3 region: CAWSVQGNTEAFF. DNA for the CDR3: TGTGCCTGGAGTGTGCAGGGGAACACTGAAGCTTTCTTT.